This TCR beta chain was profiled in a study of blood T cell repertoires in COVID-19. Looking at the study overall: Acute and convalescent COVID-19 samples came from the United States, Italy and Spain. T cells, B-cell-depleted T cells, or PBMCs provided the cDNA or gDNA that served as material.

Original handling: The assay estimated nucleated cells by amplifying reference gene primers. Assay: immunoSEQ multiplex PCR; the TCRdb copy retains only in-frame clones and omits some. V and J calls and clone size are given by that table; D and trimming were obtained from the DNA. The sample carries over 400,000 clones, 70% to 90% recorded once. Source material: peripheral blood. The TCR sequence derives from a human donor in a cohort sampled during active COVID-19.

The CDR3 DNA is TGTGCCAGTATAAGGGACAGGGATATGACTGAAGCTTTCTTT. It yields the protein CASIRDRDMTEAFF. The genes are TRBV19 and TRBJ1-1; 9 bases fit TRBD1. J gave up 5 bases and V 7 bases, and 8 bases lay outside the gene matches. The CDR3 loop spans 14 amino acids. CDR1 is LNHDA, CDR2 SQIVND, per germline (reference sequence).